This T cell receptor (beta chain) derives from a study of blood T cells in healthy people across ages. Through a sample-barcoded 5' primer and a J-beta primer mix, a second PCR was run for roughly 7 to 11 cycles. Each CDR3 protein gets one entry after TCRdb re-called the 5' RACE reads with MiXCR. The sample lists some 940,000 distinct CDR3 sequences; roughly 29% were seen once. Points from the study as a whole: Diversity was higher, and naive CD4+ cells more numerous, in long-lived donors than in aged donors. Estimated diversity across one million T cells was deemed an underestimate.

V dropped 6 bases and J dropped 2 bases, with 10 bases sitting between them. Germline lookup yields CDR1 DFQATT and CDR2 SNEGSKA (reference sequence). The CDR3 runs 12 residues. The sample holds a few counts of this clonotype. Its antigen is not known. This same sample was also part of a study on T cells of mothers and their children. This second report adds: Thymic selection molds TCR recombination products alike in related and unrelated pairs.

This clonotype was sampled from a woman aged 40 to 50 in good health. V is TRBV20-1 and J is TRBJ1-2; D is unclear. Source material: blood. CDR3 residues: CSAAGANYGYTF. In nucleotides, the CDR3 is TGCAGTGCAGCGGGAGCCAACTATGGCTACACCTTC.